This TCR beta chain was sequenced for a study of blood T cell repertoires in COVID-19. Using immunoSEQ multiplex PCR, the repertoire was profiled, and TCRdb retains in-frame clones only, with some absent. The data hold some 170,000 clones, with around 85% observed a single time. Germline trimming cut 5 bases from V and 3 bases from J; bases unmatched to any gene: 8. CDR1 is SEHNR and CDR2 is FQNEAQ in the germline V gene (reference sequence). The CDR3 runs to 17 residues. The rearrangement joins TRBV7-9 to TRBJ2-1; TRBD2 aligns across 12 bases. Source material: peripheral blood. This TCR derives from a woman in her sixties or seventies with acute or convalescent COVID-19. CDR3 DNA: TGTGCCAGCAGCCCAGGACTAGCGGGATCAATCTACAATGAGCAGTTCTTC. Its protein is CASSPGLAGSIYNEQFF.